This TCR beta chain was captured by sequencing in a study of T cells expressing NK-cell markers (dated by TCRdb to the early 2020s). Regarding the study in general: TCR beta-chain repertoires were profiled in sorted CD3+CD56+NKG2C+, CD3+CD56+NKG2C- and CD3+CD56-NKG2C+ T-cell subsets from several donors. Among the eight sequenced donors, seven were HCMV-seropositive and one was HCMV-seronegative. All eight donors whose samples were sequenced were randomly selected healthy volunteers, three of them men and five women. Libraries were sequenced as 2 x 150 bp reads on Illumina HiSeq 2000/2500, MiSeq or NextSeq.

As for this clonotype: The clone's antigen remains unknown.

HCMV-specific IgG was detected in serum with a commercial ELISA kit to determine HCMV serostatus. Peripheral blood mononuclear cells were isolated from blood by Ficoll density gradient centrifugation. The sample was run on an Illumina HiSeq 2000. TCR beta cDNA libraries were made by 5'RACE template switching that added a universal primer site and unique molecular identifiers. Synthesis of cDNA was primed from the TCR beta constant segment and was followed by two consecutive PCR amplification steps. The paper's processing steps were these. MIGEC was used to demultiplex reads and group reads by UMI, and MiTCR was used to assemble and quantify clonotypes. To exclude erroneous sequences, any TCR cDNA sequence not supported by at least two reads was discarded. The tcR package was used for downstream repertoire analysis, with clonotypes matched between fractions based on CDR3 nucleotide sequence plus V segment. VDJmatch was used to annotate antigen specificity against VDJdb, with one amino acid substitution allowed in CDR3. TCRdb reprocessed the reads and lists each CDR3 protein sequence as a single entry, with no DNA. The V and J calls reflect TCRdb's pipeline rather than the authors' work. The sample table includes under 600,000 distinct CDR3 sequences. In total, the top ten clones hold around 1.4% of the sample.

What the research found in general, with its limitations: Those dominant clonotypes were again the most abundant among CD3+CD56-NKG2C+ cells in several donors, at about 25-60.1%. In six donors, the dominant CD3+CD56+NKG2C+ clonotypes ranked among the top 10 CD8+ clonotypes, making up about 1.0-8% of CD8+ T cells. Whether the expanded NKG2C-expressing T cell clones were specific for HCMV antigens was left unclear.

The source is a woman between 45 and 65 years old in good health. Donor details come from another sample of the same person, matched by shared clones. Specimen: blood T cells: a sorted CD56 or NKG2C T cell subset, CD4+ or CD8+ T cells, or bulk PBMC T cells (not recorded which).

The CDR3 region: CASSLDRGTNYGYTF. The chain is encoded by TRBV11-3 joined to TRBJ1-2; without DNA, the TCRdb call of TRBD1 cannot be checked. The CDR3 starts with the cysteine, ends with the phenylalanine, and has 15 residues. No DNA sequence is on record. Taken from the germline V gene, the CDR1 and CDR2 loops are SGHNT and YENEEA.